The clone carrying this TCR beta chain was counted at least ten times. No antigen is known for it. The trim removed 7 bases at V and 10 bases at J, leaving 11 bases unmatched. CDR3 length equals 13 residues. The germline V gene has CDR1 MDHEN and CDR2 SYDVKM. TCRdb redid the calling of the 5' RACE reads with MiXCR, one entry per CDR3 protein. The sample carries about 340,000 distinct CDR3 sequences, 12% recorded once. The data derive from a study of identical twins. Findings and limits, study-wide: Whereas memory repertoires showed no such difference, abundant cord blood beta clonotypes carried fewer insertions. Findings came from cross-sectional statistics, without long-term follow-up of donors.

The data also belong to a second study, concerning yellow fever vaccine responses in identical twins.

The specimen was CD8+ T cells sorted from blood. The V gene is TRBV28, the J gene TRBJ2-7; 9 bases match TRBD2. The TCR was taken from a woman younger than 35 in good health. The CDR3 sequence is CASNLPGSGSQYF. The CDR3 DNA reads TGTGCCAGCAACCTCCCGGGTAGCGGGAGCCAGTACTTC.